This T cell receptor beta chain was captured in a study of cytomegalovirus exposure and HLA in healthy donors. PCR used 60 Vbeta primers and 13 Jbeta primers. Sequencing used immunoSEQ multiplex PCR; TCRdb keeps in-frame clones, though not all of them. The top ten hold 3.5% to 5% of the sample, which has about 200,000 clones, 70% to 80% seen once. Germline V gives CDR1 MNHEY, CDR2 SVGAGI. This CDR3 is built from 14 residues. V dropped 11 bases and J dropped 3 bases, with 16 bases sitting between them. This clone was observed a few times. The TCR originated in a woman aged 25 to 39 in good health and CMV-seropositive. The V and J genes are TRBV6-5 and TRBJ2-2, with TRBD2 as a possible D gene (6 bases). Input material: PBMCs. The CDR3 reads CAHGGPVYTGELFF. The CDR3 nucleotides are TGTGCCCATGGAGGGCCGGTGTACACCGGGGAGCTGTTTTTT.